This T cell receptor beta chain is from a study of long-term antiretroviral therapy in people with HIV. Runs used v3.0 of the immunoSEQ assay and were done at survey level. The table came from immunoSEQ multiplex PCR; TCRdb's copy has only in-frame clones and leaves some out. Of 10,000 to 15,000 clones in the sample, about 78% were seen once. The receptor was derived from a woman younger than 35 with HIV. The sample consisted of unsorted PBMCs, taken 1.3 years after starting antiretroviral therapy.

The CDR3 is CASSVDNKISTEAFF. The CDR3 bases are TGTGCCAGCAGCGTAGATAACAAAATTAGCACTGAAGCTTTCTTT. The chain recombines TRBV9 with TRBJ1-1; the D is unclear. Germline V gives CDR1 SGDLS, CDR2 YYNGEE. The length of the CDR3 is 15 residues. The V gene lost 0 bases and the J gene lost 4 bases, with 13 bases spanning the gap.